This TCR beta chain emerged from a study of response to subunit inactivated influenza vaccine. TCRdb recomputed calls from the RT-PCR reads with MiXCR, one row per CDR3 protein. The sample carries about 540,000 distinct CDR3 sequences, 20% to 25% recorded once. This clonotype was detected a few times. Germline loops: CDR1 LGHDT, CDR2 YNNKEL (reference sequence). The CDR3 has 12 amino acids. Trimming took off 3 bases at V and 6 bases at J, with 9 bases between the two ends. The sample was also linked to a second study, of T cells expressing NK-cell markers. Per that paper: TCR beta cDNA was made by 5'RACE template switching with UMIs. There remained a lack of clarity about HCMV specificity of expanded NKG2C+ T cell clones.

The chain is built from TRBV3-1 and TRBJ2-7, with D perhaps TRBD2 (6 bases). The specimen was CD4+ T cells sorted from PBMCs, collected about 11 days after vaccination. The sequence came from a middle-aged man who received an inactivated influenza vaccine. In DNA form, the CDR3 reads TGTGCCAGCAGCCATAGCGGAGGCGAGCAGTACTTC. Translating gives CASSHSGGEQYF.